This is a list of T cell receptor beta chains from one sample in a study of T cell responses to AZD1222 COVID-19 vaccine. The repertoire was sequenced with immunoSEQ multiplex PCR; TCRdb's copy has only in-frame clones and lacks some. The sample lists about 170,000 clones, roughly 89% occurring once. The material sequenced was peripheral blood, taken on day 0 of AZD1222 vaccination. These TCRs come from an adult in good health. CDR3s include the opening cysteine and the closing phenylalanine or tryptophan. The D gene is left open where the match is weak. Expanded clones get a size class; other rows say once, few or many, or leave the size out.

J: TRBJ2-5; size: NA; V: TRBV9; length: 14; D: NA; CDR3: CASSVASGRETQYF; DNA: TGTGCCAGCAGCGTAGCTTCGGGTCGAGAGACCCAGTACTTC
J: TRBJ1-6; size: NA; V: TRBV30; length: 14; D: TRBD1; CDR3: CAWRAGGLNSPLHF; DNA: TGTGCCTGGAGGGCAGGGGGTCTTAATTCACCCCTCCACTTT
J: TRBJ1-1; size: NA; V: TRBV10-1; length: 17; D: NA; CDR3: CASSESQQFGMNTEAFF; DNA: TGCGCCAGCAGTGAGTCCCAACAGTTTGGGATGAACACTGAAGCTTTCTTT
J: TRBJ2-7; size: NA; V: TRBV18; length: 14; D: NA; CDR3: CASSTTSSFTEQYF; DNA: TGTGCCAGCTCTACTACTAGCTCCTTCACCGAGCAGTACTTC
J: TRBJ1-2; size: NA; V: TRBV11-2; length: 14; D: TRBD1; CDR3: CASSFTGGNYGYTF; DNA: TGTGCCAGCAGCTTCACAGGGGGTAACTATGGCTACACCTTC
J: TRBJ1-4; size: NA; V: TRBV28; length: 15; D: NA; CDR3: CASSPLWATNEKLFF; DNA: TGTGCCAGCAGTCCCTTGTGGGCAACTAATGAAAAACTGTTTTTT
J: TRBJ2-3; size: NA; V: TRBV24-1; length: 16; D: NA; CDR3: CATSDSDFSLTDTQYF; DNA: TGTGCCACCAGTGACTCGGACTTTTCCCTCACAGATACGCAGTATTTT
J: TRBJ1-6; size: NA; V: TRBV6-1; length: 15; D: NA; CDR3: CASSDPTGYDSPLHF; DNA: TGTGCCAGCAGTGATCCTACAGGGTACGATTCACCCCTCCACTTT
J: TRBJ2-5; size: NA; V: TRBV6-6; length: 14; D: NA; CDR3: CASIRSAPQETQYF; DNA: TGTGCCAGCATTCGTTCAGCCCCTCAAGAGACCCAGTACTTC
J: TRBJ2-1; size: NA; V: TRBV5-1; length: 16; D: TRBD2; CDR3: CASSLTSGGAYNEQFF; DNA: TGCGCCAGCAGCTTGACTAGCGGGGGGGCCTACAATGAGCAGTTCTTC
J: TRBJ1-2; size: NA; V: TRBV28; length: 15; D: TRBD1; CDR3: CASSSMDRIGDGYTF; DNA: TGTGCCAGCAGTTCGATGGACAGGATAGGCGATGGCTACACCTTC
J: TRBJ2-1; size: NA; V: TRBV5-1; length: 15; D: NA; CDR3: CASSFPRESYNEQFF; DNA: TGCGCCAGCAGCTTCCCCAGGGAGTCCTACAATGAGCAGTTCTTC
J: TRBJ1-1; size: once; V: TRBV6-6; length: 16; D: TRBD1; CDR3: CASGSQGAMRNTEAFF; DNA: TGTGCCAGCGGTTCACAGGGGGCCATGAGGAACACTGAAGCTTTCTTT
J: TRBJ1-3; size: NA; V: TRBV18; length: 16; D: TRBD1; CDR3: CASSPQGATSGNTIYF; DNA: TGTGCCAGCTCACCACAGGGGGCTACCTCTGGAAACACCATATATTTT
J: TRBJ1-5; size: NA; V: TRBV5-1; length: 17; D: TRBD1; CDR3: CASSEGTGASFNQPQHF; DNA: TGCGCCAGCAGCGAGGGGACAGGGGCAAGTTTCAATCAGCCCCAGCATTTT
J: TRBJ1-5; size: NA; V: TRBV6-4; length: 15; D: NA; CDR3: CASSDFSGGTDTQHF; DNA: TGTGCCAGCAGTGACTTCAGCGGGGGCACAGATACGCAGCATTTT
J: TRBJ2-1; size: NA; V: TRBV2; length: 14; D: TRBD2; CDR3: CASSELAGWNEQFF; DNA: TGTGCCAGCAGTGAACTAGCGGGATGGAATGAGCAGTTCTTC
J: TRBJ1-2; size: few; V: TRBV19; length: 13; D: TRBD1; CDR3: CASRRDRVDGYTF; DNA: TGTGCCAGTAGGAGGGACAGAGTTGATGGCTACACCTTC
J: TRBJ2-1; size: NA; V: TRBV4-3; length: 15; D: TRBD2; CDR3: CASSQTSDGSNRQFF; DNA: TGCGCCAGCAGCCAGACTAGCGATGGGAGCAATCGGCAGTTCTTC
J: TRBJ1-1; size: NA; V: TRBV29-1; length: 14; D: TRBD1; CDR3: CSVEAGGMGTEAFF; DNA: TGCAGCGTTGAGGCAGGGGGCATGGGCACTGAAGCTTTCTTT
J: TRBJ1-1; size: NA; V: TRBV27; length: 15; D: TRBD1; CDR3: CASSFNDRVTTEAFF; DNA: TGTGCCAGCAGTTTCAACGACAGGGTAACCACTGAAGCTTTCTTT
J: TRBJ1-3; size: NA; V: TRBV18; length: 17; D: NA; CDR3: CASSPGPGGRSGNTIYF; DNA: TGTGCCAGCTCACCCGGCCCCGGGGGGAGGTCCGGAAACACCATATATTTT
J: TRBJ2-1; size: NA; V: TRBV4-3; length: 17; D: TRBD1; CDR3: CASSQDRWDSSYNEQFF; DNA: TGCGCCAGCAGCCAAGATCGATGGGACAGCTCCTACAATGAGCAGTTCTTC
J: TRBJ2-3; size: few; V: TRBV5-1; length: 16; D: TRBD1; CDR3: CASSLAGGAFTDTQYF; DNA: TGCGCCAGCAGCTTGGCAGGGGGAGCGTTCACAGATACGCAGTATTTT
J: TRBJ1-1; size: NA; V: TRBV19; length: 16; D: NA; CDR3: CASSTDRRIMNTEAFF; DNA: TGTGCCAGTAGTACGGACAGACGTATAATGAACACTGAAGCTTTCTTT
J: TRBJ2-6; size: NA; V: TRBV24-1; length: 15; D: NA; CDR3: CATSMAGAGANVLTF; DNA: TGTGCCACCAGTATGGCAGGGGCTGGGGCCAACGTCCTGACTTTC
J: TRBJ1-1; size: NA; V: TRBV10-2; length: 14; D: NA; CDR3: CASRAGAGNTEAFF; DNA: TGCGCCAGCAGAGCAGGGGCTGGGAACACTGAAGCTTTCTTT
J: TRBJ2-3; size: NA; V: TRBV5-1; length: 15; D: TRBD2; CDR3: CASSPLLAGGDTQYF; DNA: TGCGCCAGCAGCCCCCTCCTAGCGGGGGGGGATACGCAGTATTTT
J: TRBJ2-2; size: many; V: TRBV24-1; length: 13; D: NA; CDR3: CATGLANTGELFF; DNA: TGTGCCACCGGACTTGCGAACACCGGGGAGCTGTTTTTT
J: TRBJ2-4; size: NA; V: TRBV19; length: 18; D: TRBD2; CDR3: CASSPRTSGELAKNIQYF; DNA: TGTGCCAGTAGTCCCAGGACTAGCGGTGAACTAGCCAAAAACATTCAGTACTTC
J: TRBJ1-1; size: NA; V: TRBV7-2; length: 13; D: NA; CDR3: CASSIGLNTEAFF; DNA: TGTGCCAGCAGCATTGGACTGAACACTGAAGCTTTCTTT
J: TRBJ1-1; size: once; V: TRBV27; length: 14; D: TRBD1; CDR3: CASSSGQRNTEAFF; DNA: TGTGCCAGCAGTTCGGGACAGAGGAACACTGAAGCTTTCTTT
J: TRBJ2-5; size: NA; V: TRBV7-3; length: 15; D: NA; CDR3: CASSLDGGHQETQYF; DNA: TGTGCCAGCAGCTTAGACGGGGGGCACCAAGAGACCCAGTACTTC
J: TRBJ1-2; size: NA; V: TRBV28; length: 14; D: NA; CDR3: CASSPDNRDYGYTF; DNA: TGTGCCAGCAGCCCGGATAATAGGGACTATGGCTACACCTTC
J: TRBJ1-6; size: NA; V: TRBV18; length: 16; D: NA; CDR3: CASSLTGSSYNSPLHF; DNA: TGTGCCAGCTCACTTACAGGGAGCTCCTATAATTCACCCCTCCACTTT
J: TRBJ2-3; size: NA; V: TRBV11-3; length: 16; D: TRBD1; CDR3: CASSSRGSWGTDTQYF; DNA: TGTGCCAGCAGCTCCAGGGGGTCCTGGGGCACAGATACGCAGTATTTT
J: TRBJ2-1; size: NA; V: TRBV4-3; length: 15; D: NA; CDR3: CASSQSSSGYNEQFF; DNA: TGCGCCAGCAGCCAAAGTTCGTCGGGTTACAATGAGCAGTTCTTC
J: TRBJ1-4; size: few; V: TRBV9; length: 17; D: TRBD1; CDR3: CASSVGGTGVLNEKLFF; DNA: TGTGCCAGCAGCGTAGGCGGGACAGGGGTCTTAAATGAAAAACTGTTTTTT
J: TRBJ1-1; size: NA; V: TRBV5-6; length: 14; D: NA; CDR3: CASSPAPGNTEAFF; DNA: TGTGCCAGCAGCCCGGCCCCGGGGAACACTGAAGCTTTCTTT
J: TRBJ2-5; size: NA; V: TRBV6-5; length: 14; D: TRBD1; CDR3: CASSHDRGRETQYF; DNA: TGTGCCAGCAGTCATGACAGGGGGCGAGAGACCCAGTACTTC
J: TRBJ2-5; size: NA; V: TRBV20-1; length: 14; D: NA; CDR3: CSASSVYGQETQYF; DNA: TGCAGTGCTAGTTCCGTGTACGGCCAAGAGACCCAGTACTTC
J: TRBJ2-2; size: NA; V: TRBV7-2; length: 14; D: NA; CDR3: CASSSLDGVGELFF; DNA: TGTGCCAGCAGCTCGCTGGACGGGGTCGGGGAGCTGTTTTTT
J: TRBJ1-4; size: NA; V: TRBV27; length: 14; D: NA; CDR3: CASSDSPSNEKLFF; DNA: TGTGCCAGCAGCGACAGCCCTTCTAATGAAAAACTGTTTTTT
J: TRBJ1-1; size: NA; V: TRBV30; length: 12; D: NA; CDR3: CAWTPGYTEAFF; DNA: TGTGCCTGGACTCCGGGTTACACTGAAGCTTTCTTT
J: TRBJ2-1; size: NA; V: TRBV4-1; length: 18; D: NA; CDR3: CASSQDLLLVSSVNEQFF; DNA: TGCGCCAGCAGCCAAGATTTGCTACTAGTCTCCTCGGTGAATGAGCAGTTCTTC
J: TRBJ1-1; size: NA; V: TRBV6-1; length: 14; D: NA; CDR3: CASSETTENTEAFF; DNA: TGTGCCAGCAGTGAGACGACAGAGAACACTGAAGCTTTCTTT
J: TRBJ1-1; size: once; V: TRBV5-1; length: 13; D: NA; CDR3: CASSLGKNTEAFF; DNA: TGCGCCAGCAGCTTGGGGAAGAACACTGAAGCTTTCTTT
J: TRBJ1-3; size: NA; V: TRBV27; length: 13; D: NA; CDR3: CASSFTQGNTIYF; DNA: TGTGCCAGCAGTTTTACACAGGGAAACACCATATATTTT
J: TRBJ1-3; size: NA; V: TRBV30; length: 17; D: TRBD1; CDR3: CAWTPRGGRHSGNTIYF; DNA: TGTGCCTGGACCCCGAGAGGGGGCCGTCACTCTGGAAACACCATATATTTT
J: TRBJ2-1; size: NA; V: TRBV9; length: 12; D: NA; CDR3: CASSVVGDEQFF; DNA: TGTGCCAGCAGCGTAGTGGGGGATGAGCAGTTCTTC
J: TRBJ1-2; size: NA; V: TRBV19; length: 16; D: TRBD1; CDR3: CASSSGGQGANYGYTF; DNA: TGTGCCAGTAGTTCCGGGGGACAGGGGGCGAACTATGGCTACACCTTC
J: TRBJ2-1; size: NA; V: TRBV2; length: 11; D: TRBD2; CDR3: CASGLANEQFF; DNA: TGTGCCAGCGGACTAGCGAATGAGCAGTTCTTC
J: TRBJ1-1; size: NA; V: TRBV6-5; length: 14; D: NA; CDR3: CASSPYGGTGEAFF; DNA: TGTGCCAGCAGTCCCTACGGGGGTACGGGTGAAGCTTTCTTT
J: TRBJ2-4; size: once; V: TRBV6-5; length: 11; D: TRBD1; CDR3: CATGTENIQYF; DNA: TGTGCCACCGGGACAGAAAACATTCAGTACTTC
J: TRBJ1-1; size: NA; V: TRBV20-1; length: 13; D: NA; CDR3: CSASSNMNTEAFF; DNA: TGCAGTGCTAGTTCAAACATGAACACTGAAGCTTTCTTT
J: TRBJ2-5; size: once; V: TRBV14; length: 18; D: TRBD2; CDR3: CASSRATGGPRGQETQYF; DNA: TGTGCCAGCAGCCGAGCAACGGGAGGGCCGAGAGGGCAAGAGACCCAGTACTTC
J: TRBJ1-2; size: NA; V: TRBV14; length: 14; D: NA; CDR3: CASSQGTVISGYTF; DNA: TGTGCCAGCAGCCAAGGGACAGTGATAAGTGGCTACACCTTC
J: TRBJ2-7; size: NA; V: TRBV6-2/TRBV6-3; length: 16; D: NA; CDR3: CASSYSSSRSLLEQYF; DNA: TGTGCCAGCAGTTACTCGAGCAGCAGATCCCTCCTCGAGCAGTACTTC
J: TRBJ2-7; size: NA; V: TRBV5-1; length: 14; D: NA; CDR3: CASSNDRRSYEQYF; DNA: TGCGCCAGCAGCAACGACAGGAGATCCTACGAGCAGTACTTC
J: TRBJ1-1; size: few; V: TRBV3-1/TRBV3-2; length: 12; D: TRBD1; CDR3: CASSQRAGGAFF; DNA: TGTGCCAGCAGCCAACGGGCAGGGGGCGCTTTCTTT